The clone carrying this TCR beta chain showed up just once. The CDR3 is made up of 15 amino acids. Trimming cost V 2 bases and J 1 base, with 11 bases left between them. CDR1 and CDR2 (germline): MNHEY, SVGAGI. This entry is derived from a study of blood T cell repertoires in COVID-19. The wider study: Specimens from acute and convalescent COVID-19 originated in the United States, Italy and Spain.

As originally analysed: Reference gene primer amplification yielded estimated nucleated cell counts. Method: immunoSEQ multiplex PCR; TCRdb's copy keeps in-frame clones and lacks some. That table gives V, J and clone size, and the DNA gave D and trimming. The sample lists about 150,000 clones, 84% occurring once. The sample consisted of peripheral blood. The chain couples TRBV6-5 to TRBJ1-1, with TRBD1 as a possible D gene (5 bases). This TCR came from a human donor in a cohort sampled during active COVID-19. The CDR3 nucleotides read TGTGCCAGCAGTTACAGCTGGGGCACGAACACTGAAGCTTTCTTT. This sequence encodes CASSYSWGTNTEAFF.